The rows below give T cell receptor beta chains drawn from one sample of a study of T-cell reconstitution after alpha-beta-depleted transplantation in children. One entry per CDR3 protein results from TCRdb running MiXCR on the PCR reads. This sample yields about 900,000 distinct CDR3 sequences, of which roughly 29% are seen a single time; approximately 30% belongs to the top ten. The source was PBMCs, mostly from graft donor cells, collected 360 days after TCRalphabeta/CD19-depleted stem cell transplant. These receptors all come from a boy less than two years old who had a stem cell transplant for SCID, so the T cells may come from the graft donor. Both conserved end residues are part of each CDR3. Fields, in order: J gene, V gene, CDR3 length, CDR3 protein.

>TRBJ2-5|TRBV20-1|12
CSARDQLETQYF
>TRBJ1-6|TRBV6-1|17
CASSLLGEGVNNSPLHF
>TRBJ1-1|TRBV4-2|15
CASSPETQMGTEAFF
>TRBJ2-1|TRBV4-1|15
CASSQVGGRPNEQFF
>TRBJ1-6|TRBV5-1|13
CASSLGRESPLHF
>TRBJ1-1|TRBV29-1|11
CSGRLNTEAFF
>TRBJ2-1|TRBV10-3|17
CAISSGLAGASYNEQFF
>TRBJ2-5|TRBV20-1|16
CSASTLKRGAQETQYF
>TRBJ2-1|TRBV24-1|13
CATSDLMPGEQFF
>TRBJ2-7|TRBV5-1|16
CASSRGMGQGSYEQYF
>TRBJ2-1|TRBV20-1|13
CSAPDRGRNEQFF
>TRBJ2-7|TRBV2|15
CASSEDGQYSYEQYF
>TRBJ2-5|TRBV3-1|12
CASSRTEETQYF
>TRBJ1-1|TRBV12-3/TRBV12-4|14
CASSPSLGAGKAFF
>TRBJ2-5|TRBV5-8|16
CASSLNRDNWRETQYF
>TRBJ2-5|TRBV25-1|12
CASRDSQETQYF
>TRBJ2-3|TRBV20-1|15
CSANSGHSSTDTQYF
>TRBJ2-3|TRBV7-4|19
CASSYPTRSAGISTDTQYF
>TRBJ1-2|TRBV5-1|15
CASSPMALANYGYTF
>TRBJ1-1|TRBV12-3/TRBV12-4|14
CASSSQSLPQGAFF
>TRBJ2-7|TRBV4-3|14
CASSQGTGTYEQYF
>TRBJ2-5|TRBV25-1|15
CASSEWGSWGETQYF
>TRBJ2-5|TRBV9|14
CASSVDGGEETQYF
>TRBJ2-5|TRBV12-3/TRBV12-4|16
CASSLRLGRRKETQYF
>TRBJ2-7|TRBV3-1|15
CASSRGTGPFGEQYF
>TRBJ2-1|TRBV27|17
CASSLYGDRSSYNEQFF
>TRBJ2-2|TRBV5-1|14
CASSLAQGAGELFF
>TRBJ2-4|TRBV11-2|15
CASRDLGTARNIQYF
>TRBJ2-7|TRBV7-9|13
CASSFSSGYEQYF
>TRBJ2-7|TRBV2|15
CASSPLPGRPYEQYF
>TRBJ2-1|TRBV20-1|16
CSATRPGATRGNEQFF
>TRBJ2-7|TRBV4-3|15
CASSPHPGQFYEQYF
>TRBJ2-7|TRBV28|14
CASSQNRGRYEQYF
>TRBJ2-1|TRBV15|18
CATSRDQAGGPSYNEQFF
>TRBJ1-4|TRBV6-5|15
CASSYSQSPNEKLFF
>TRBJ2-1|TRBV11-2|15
CASSPRTRGVNEQFF
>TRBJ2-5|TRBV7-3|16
CASSLIGLAGKETQYF
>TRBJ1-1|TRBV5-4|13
CAISSKPGGEAFF
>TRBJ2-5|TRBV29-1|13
CSVVSGVQETQYF
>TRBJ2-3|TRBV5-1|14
CASSPWTTRDTQYF
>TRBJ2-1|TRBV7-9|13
CASSFKGIGEQFF
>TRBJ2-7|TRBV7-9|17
CASSLTSADRERYEQYF
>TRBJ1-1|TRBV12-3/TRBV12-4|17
CASSLRSGQGPHTEAFF
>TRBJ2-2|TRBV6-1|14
CASGWHINTGELFF
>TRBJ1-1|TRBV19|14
CASSRAYLATEAFF
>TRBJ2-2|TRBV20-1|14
CSARGGRITGELFF
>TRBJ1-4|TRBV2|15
CASSSQQATNEKLFF
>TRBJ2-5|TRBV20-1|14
CSARITRAQETQYF
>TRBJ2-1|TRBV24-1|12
CATRGASNEQFF
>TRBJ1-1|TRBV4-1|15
CASSQALFLMAEAFF
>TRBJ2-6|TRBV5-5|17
CASSFRDRTSGANVLTF
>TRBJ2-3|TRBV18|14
CASSQTTGTDTQYF
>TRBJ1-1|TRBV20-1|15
CSAETGTDMNTEAFF
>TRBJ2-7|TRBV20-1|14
CSARGRDTGYEQYF
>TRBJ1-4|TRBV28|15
CATSIMWGGNEKLFF
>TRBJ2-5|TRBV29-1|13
CSVADWPQETQYF
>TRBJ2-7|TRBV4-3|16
CASSQDLTGFGGEQYF
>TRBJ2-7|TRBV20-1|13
CSAEQGSSYEQYF
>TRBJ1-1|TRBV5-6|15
CASSLEGTGNTEAFF